This T cell receptor beta chain is from a study of shared clonotypes between healthy human individuals. Per the germline V gene, CDR1 is MNHEY and CDR2 is SMNVEV (reference sequence). The ends lost 6 bases at V and 5 bases at J; junction bases unmatched: 5. The CDR3 totals 13 residues. The method was immunoSEQ multiplex PCR; TCRdb's version includes in-frame clones alone and lacks a portion of them. The data hold under 2,500,000 clones, with approximately 96% observed a single time. Subsets obtained from CD4+ cells comprised CD45RA+ naive and CD45RA-negative memory cells. The chain links TRBV27 to TRBJ1-2, with TRBD1 matching 8 bases. Sequencing was carried out using naive CD4+ T cells sorted from blood. Subset here: CD45RA+ positively selected. This receptor was identified in a man aged 18 to 30 in good health. This CDR3 reads CASRGQGLYGYTF. The DNA for the CDR3 is TGTGCCAGCAGAGGACAGGGTTTATATGGCTACACCTTC.